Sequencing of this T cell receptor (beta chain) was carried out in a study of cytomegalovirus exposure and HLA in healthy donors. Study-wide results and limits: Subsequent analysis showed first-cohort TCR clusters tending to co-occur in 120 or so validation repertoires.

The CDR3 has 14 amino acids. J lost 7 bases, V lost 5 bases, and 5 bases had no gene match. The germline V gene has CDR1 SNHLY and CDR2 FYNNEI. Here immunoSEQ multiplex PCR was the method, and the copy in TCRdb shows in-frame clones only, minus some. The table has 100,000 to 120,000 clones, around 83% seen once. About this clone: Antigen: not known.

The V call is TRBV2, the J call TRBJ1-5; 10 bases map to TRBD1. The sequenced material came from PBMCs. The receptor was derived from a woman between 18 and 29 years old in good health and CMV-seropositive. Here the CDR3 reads CASSWTGGGQPQHF. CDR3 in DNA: TGTGCCAGCAGTTGGACAGGGGGAGGACAGCCCCAGCATTTT.